The 18 T cell receptor beta chains reported below all come from one sample, sequenced in a study of T cell clonality in common variable immunodeficiency. Using immunoSEQ multiplex PCR, the repertoire was profiled, and TCRdb retains in-frame clones only, with some absent. This sample comprises some 33,000 clones, none seen once only. The sequencing input was peripheral blood mononuclear cells. These TCRs come from a person aged 18 to 70 in good health.

This clone was seen at least ten times. From the germline J gene comes the end of the CDR3, since the read stops 3 residues before it. V gene TRBV11-2 combines with J gene TRBJ2-3; D may be TRBD1 (6 bases). Germline V gene sequence: CDR1 SGHAT, CDR2 FQNNGV. This CDR3 has 15 residues. V dropped 2 bases and J dropped 4 bases, with 13 bases sitting between them. CDR3 amino acids: CASSLSSGAADTQYF. CDR3 DNA, as far as it was read: TGTGCCAGCAGCTTATCATCAGGGGCTGCAGATACG.

Ten or more counts support this clone. At one end, the junction sequence differs from germline, possibly due to a read error. The CDR3 extends 3 residues past the end of the read, so its final part is completed from the germline J gene. This chain connects TRBV7-7 to TRBJ2-2; weak D call: TRBD1 (5 bases). The CDR3 covers 15 residues. Germline assignment: CDR1 SSHAT and CDR2 FNYEAQ (reference sequence). The CDR3 sequence: CASSPSDKGTGELFF. The CDR3 bases that were read are TGTGCTAGCAGCCCCTCGGACAAGGGTACCGGGGAG.

This clone rates as medium-sized. The CDR3 here is CSACRGNTEAFF. Incomplete CDR3 DNA: TGCAGTGCTTGTCGGGGGAACACTGAA. V and J are TRBV20-1 and TRBJ1-1, with D unclear. The read stops 3 residues short of the end of the CDR3; the missing end is completed from the germline J gene. Trimming left V 5 bases short and J 1 base short, with 8 bases between. Germline CDR1 and CDR2: DFQATT and SNEGSKA (reference sequence). The CDR3 loop spans 12 amino acids.

Many counts were recorded for this clone. With the read ending 3 residues before the CDR3 end, the germline J gene is used to fill in that end. The chain couples TRBV5-4 to TRBJ2-7; 8 bases map to TRBD1. The CDR3 runs to 14 residues. J lost 2 bases, V lost 4 bases, and 5 bases had no gene match. Looked up from germline, CDR1 is SGHNT and CDR2 is YYREEE (reference sequence). This chain's CDR3 is CASSHGQGPYEQYF. The DNA read from the CDR3 is TGTGCCAGCAGCCACGGACAGGGCCCCTACGAG.

This clone has a count of ten or more. The read gets to within 3 residues of the CDR3 end, and the germline J gene fills in the rest. This chain uses TRBV7-7 with TRBJ2-5, with no clear D. Trimming removed 1 base at V and 4 bases at J, with 10 bases between. This CDR3 contains 14 residues. Germline-derived CDR1 and CDR2 are SSHAT and FNYEAQ (reference sequence). CDR3: CASSLGSTLETQYF. The part of the CDR3 DNA that was read is TGTGCCAGCAGCTTAGGGTCGACACTAGAGACC.

This clone was counted at least ten times. The CDR3 is cut off 3 residues early in the read; its end comes from the germline J gene. The V call is TRBV20-1, the J call TRBJ1-1; D possibly corresponds to TRBD1 (5 bases). V was cut by 6 bases and J by 5 bases, with 10 bases left in between. The germline gives CDR1 DFQATT, CDR2 SNEGSKA (reference sequence). The CDR3 consists of 11 residues. CDR3 in amino acids: CSAGQRTEAFF. The DNA read from the CDR3 is TGCAGTGCGGGGCAAAGGACTGAA.

This clone was found many times. The sequence runs out 3 residues before the end of the CDR3; the remainder is reconstructed from the germline J gene. J is TRBJ1-1 and V is TRBV18; D remains unclear. V lost 2 bases and J lost 1, with 5 bases in between. The V gene's germline CDR1 is KGHSH and CDR2 LQKENI. The CDR3 has 13 amino acids. CDR3 sequence: CASSPTKNTEAFF. The CDR3 DNA, read in part, is TGTGCCAGCTCACCAACAAAGAACACTGAA.

This clone was seen repeatedly, ten times or more. The sequence runs out 3 residues before the end of the CDR3; the remainder is reconstructed from the germline J gene. The chain carries TRBV7-2 and TRBJ2-3; TRBD2 matches at 10 bases. Germline lookup yields CDR1 SGHTA and CDR2 FQGNSA. Trimming removed 4 bases from V and 3 bases from J; junction bases left unmatched: 4. The CDR3 spans 15 residues. The sequenced CDR3 bases are TGTGCCAGCAGCTCATATAGCGGGGGGACAGATACG. Its protein is CASSSYSGGTDT. In full, the CDR3 is CASSSYSGGTDTQYF. Filled out from reference TRBV7-2 and TRBJ2-3, the complete variable domain reads GAGVSQSPSNKVTEKGKDVELRCDPISGHTALYWYRQSLGQGLEFLIYFQGNSAPDKSGLPSDRFSAERTGGSVSTLTIQRTQQEDSAVYLCASSSYSGGTDTQYFGPGTRLTVL.

Many counts were recorded for this clone. The CDR3 extends 3 residues past the end of the read, so its final part is completed from the germline J gene. J is TRBJ2-5 and V is TRBV20-1; TRBD2 matches at 12 bases. Trimming took 0 bases from V and 5 from J; bases not matched to a gene: 4. Germline V gene data show CDR1 as DFQATT and CDR2 as SNEGSKA (reference sequence). The CDR3 is made up of 15 amino acids. Incomplete CDR3 DNA: TGCAGTGCTAGAGAGACTAGCGGGAGTGGGGAGACC. Translation: CSARETSGSGET. The whole CDR3 protein is CSARETSGSGETQYF.

In this sample, this clone turned up a few times. The DNA ends 3 residues before the CDR3 does, and the rest of the CDR3 is filled in from the germline J gene. The chain combines TRBV19 with TRBJ1-2; a weak D match, TRBD1 (5 bases). CDR3 length: 14 residues. Germline V lookup: CDR1 LNHDA, CDR2 SQIVND (reference sequence). The CDR3 sequence is CASSVGGGSYDYTF. The CDR3 DNA, read in part, is TGTGCCAGTAGTGTAGGCGGGGGGTCCTACGAC. Filled out from reference TRBV19 and TRBJ1-2, the complete variable domain reads DGGITQSPKYLFRKEGQNVTLSCEQNLNHDAMYWYRQDPGQGLRLIYYSQIVNDFQKGDIAEGYSVSREKKESFPLTVTSAQKNPTAFYLCASSVGGGSYDYTFGSGTRLTVV.

In its sample, this clone was seen many times. The DNA ends 3 residues before the CDR3 does, and the rest of the CDR3 is filled in from the germline J gene. The rearrangement uses TRBV10-1 and TRBJ1-2, with D possibly TRBD1 on 5 matching bases. CDR3 size: 16 residues. V was cut by 2 bases and J by 0 bases, with 13 bases left in between. The V gene's germline CDR1 is WNHNN and CDR2 SYGVQD (reference sequence). CDR3 amino acids: CASSEGPTEANYGYTF. The part of the CDR3 DNA that was read is TGCGCCAGCAGTGAGGGCCCGACAGAAGCTAACTATGGC.

This clone was detected ten times or more. Read coverage stops 3 residues before the CDR3 terminus; the germline J gene supplies the remainder. The chain carries TRBV10-3 and TRBJ2-5, with D possibly being TRBD1 (6 bases). The CDR3 length is 17 residues. The V and J ends lost 3 bases and 3 bases respectively, with 20 bases between them. Germline loops: CDR1 ENHRY, CDR2 SYGVKD. The CDR3 loop reads CAISEYGDKGQKETQYF. CDR3 bases read: TGTGCCATCAGTGAATACGGGGACAAGGGACAAAAAGAGACC.

Many counts were recorded for this clone. From the germline J gene comes the end of the CDR3, since the read stops 3 residues before it. This rearrangement joins TRBV5-6 to TRBJ2-3, with TRBD2 matching 9 bases. V dropped 5 bases and J dropped 6; count of bases not matched to a gene: 10. This CDR3 has 15 amino acids. Germline CDR1 SGHDT, CDR2 YYEEEE. The CDR3 sequence is CASRGVAGVGDTQYF. The DNA read from the CDR3 is TGTGCCAGCAGAGGGGTAGCGGGGGTCGGCGATACG.

This clone was seen repeatedly, ten times or more. The CDR3 end lies 3 residues beyond the end of the read and is filled in from the germline J gene. The chain has TRBV19 and TRBJ1-1; 9 bases fit TRBD1. V was pared by 1 base and J by 6 bases, with 6 bases of the junction left unmatched. Germline lookup yields CDR1 LNHDA and CDR2 SQIVND (reference sequence). CDR3 length: 15 residues. CDR3 protein: CASSIVGTGSPEAFF. Partial CDR3 DNA: TGTGCCAGTAGTATAGTTGGGACAGGGAGCCCTGAA.

This clone occurred many times. At one boundary the junction diverges from the germline segment, which might be a read error. The missing CDR3 end, 3 residues past where the read stops, is filled in from the germline J gene. The rearrangement links TRBV4-2 to TRBJ2-3; D is unclear. Per germline, CDR1 LGHNA and CDR2 YNFKEQ. This CDR3 spans 14 amino acids. The sequenced CDR3 bases are TGCGCCAGCAGCCAAGAGTACTCCACAGATACG. It encodes CASSQEYSTDT. From start to end, the CDR3 is CASSQEYSTDTQYF.

This clone is judged large. Read sequence stops 3 residues before the CDR3 end, and the germline J gene provides the missing end. J is TRBJ2-7 and V is TRBV23-1; 7 bases agree with TRBD1. TRBV23-1 is marked as an open reading frame, function uncertain. This CDR3 region has 16 residues. V gave up 4 bases and J gave up 1 base; unmatched junction bases: 10. The CDR3 DNA, read in part, is TGCGCCAGCAGTCCCGCGAGACAGGGTGGGTCCTACGAG. As protein: CASSPARQGGSYE. The entire CDR3 protein reads CASSPARQGGSYEQYF.

As regards this clone: The CDR3 goes on 3 residues after the read ends, and that part is filled in from the germline J gene. This chain joins TRBV30 and TRBJ1-2, with D possibly matching TRBD1 (6 bases). Germline V gene lookup returns CDR1 GTSNPN and CDR2 SVGIG (reference sequence). The CDR3 loop spans 11 amino acids. CDR3 DNA (partial): TGTGCGGCAGGGAGGGGGGGCGAA. Residues: CAAGRGGE. The complete CDR3 reads CAAGRGGEYTF.

Many counts were recorded for this clone. The read falls 3 residues short of the CDR3 end, and the missing part is taken from the germline J gene. The rearrangement joins TRBV12-3 or TRBV12-4 to TRBJ1-6; possibly TRBD1 for D (6 bases). V gave up 2 bases and J gave up 10 bases, with 12 bases separating them. The CDR3 extends over 14 amino acids. The CDR3 loop is CASSLRGGESPLHF. The DNA read from the CDR3 is TGTGCCAGCAGTTTAAGGGGGGGCGAGTCACCC.